These 32 T cell receptor beta chains originate from one sample sequenced in a study of blood T cell repertoires in COVID-19. Profiling relied on immunoSEQ multiplex PCR, and the TCRdb table lists in-frame clones only, not all of them. The table has approximately 170,000 clones, 84% seen once. Sequencing was carried out using peripheral blood. All receptors come from a man aged 40-49 years who had recovered from COVID-19.

V and J are TRBV28 and TRBJ2-1, with 10 bases identical to TRBD1. This CDR3 is 14 amino acids long. After removal of 4 bases from V and 6 bases from J, the junction contained 3 bases not matched to a gene. The germline CDR1 and CDR2 sequences are MDHEN and SYDVKM. CDR3 residues: CASSWDRGSNEQFF. Written as DNA, the CDR3 is TGTGCCAGCAGTTGGGACAGGGGATCCAATGAGCAGTTCTTC.

The genes are TRBV9 and TRBJ2-7; D may be TRBD2 (6 bases). CDR1 SGDLS and CDR2 YYNGEE come from the germline V gene. Trimming cost V 3 bases and J 1 base, with 14 bases left between them. CDR3 size: 15 residues. CDR3 bases: TGTGCCAGCAGCGCCAAGGTAGCGGATTCCTACGAGCAGTACTTC. It is translated as CASSAKVADSYEQYF.

The J gene is TRBJ2-5, the V gene TRBV19; 8 bases line up with TRBD1. Germline assignment: CDR1 LNHDA and CDR2 SQIVND (reference sequence). J was trimmed by 2 bases and V by 7 bases; bases with no gene match: 9. This CDR3 comprises 15 residues. CDR3 DNA sequence: TGTGCCAGTACACGTCAGGGGGCCGGGCAAGAGACCCAGTACTTC. Translated, it gives CASTRQGAGQETQYF.

V and J are TRBV6-5 and TRBJ2-7; TRBD1 might be the D (9 bases). The CDR3 has 15 residues. CDR1 MNHEY and CDR2 SVGAGI come from the germline V gene. With 10 bases removed from V and 5 bases from J, the gap between germline ends came to 24 bases. CDR3 coding DNA: TGTGCCACCGGGAGGGGGGACAGGGTCTGGAACGAGCAGTACTTC. Residues: CATGRGDRVWNEQYF.

The V call is TRBV3-1 (or the pseudogene TRBV3-2), the J call TRBJ2-7; 9 nucleotides agree with TRBD1. With V trimmed by 4 bases and J by 1 base, 5 bases remained unmatched. Per the germline V gene, CDR1 is LGHDT and CDR2 is YNNKEL (reference sequence). CDR3 length: 15 residues. The CDR3 loop reads CASSLRDRVSYEQYF. CDR3 sequence (DNA): TGTGCCAGCAGCCTAAGGGACAGGGTGTCCTACGAGCAGTACTTC.

The chain is built from TRBV6-5 and TRBJ2-7; the D is unclear. Trimming took 7 bases from V and 3 from J, leaving 13 bases between them. CDR1 MNHEY and CDR2 SVGAGI come from the germline V gene. The length of the CDR3 is 13 residues. CDR3 DNA sequence: TGTGCCAGCAAGCTATCCGAGGACTACGAGCAGTACTTC. Its protein product is CASKLSEDYEQYF.

The chain couples TRBV19 to TRBJ2-6; TRBD1 aligns across 7 bases. This CDR3 has 17 amino acids. V shed 5 bases and J 1 base; nucleotides not matched to a gene: 8. The V gene's germline CDR1 is LNHDA and CDR2 SQIVND (reference sequence). CDR3 amino acids: CASSPGGGISGANVLTF. For the CDR3, the DNA is TGTGCCAGTAGTCCAGGGGGTGGAATTTCTGGGGCCAACGTCCTGACTTTC.

The chain combines TRBV7-2 with TRBJ2-3; 8 bases match TRBD2. Per the germline V gene, CDR1 is SGHTA and CDR2 is FQGNSA. This CDR3 contains 15 residues. The ends lost 6 bases at V and 0 bases at J; junction bases unmatched: 5. The CDR3 sequence: CASSSSGYSTDTQYF. The CDR3 nucleotides are TGTGCCAGCAGTTCTAGCGGGTATAGCACAGATACGCAGTATTTT.

The J gene is TRBJ2-7, the V gene TRBV7-2, with D possibly matching TRBD2 (6 bases). The CDR3 is 14 amino acids. Germline CDR1 is SGHTA and CDR2 is FQGNSA. V dropped 1 base and J dropped 0 bases, with 7 bases sitting between them. The CDR3 nucleotides read TGTGCCAGCAGCTTAGATAGCGGCTCCTACGAGCAGTACTTC. This encodes CASSLDSGSYEQYF.

V is TRBV6-4 and J is TRBJ2-2; 9 bases line up with TRBD1. The CDR3 length is 14 residues. Germline V gene lookup returns CDR1 MRHNA and CDR2 SNTAGT. J lost 1 base, V lost 8 bases, and 2 bases had no gene match. The CDR3 loop is CASQGQGNTGELFF. The CDR3 DNA sequence: TGTGCCAGCCAGGGACAGGGGAACACCGGGGAGCTGTTTTTT.

The chain is built from TRBV4-1 and TRBJ1-6; TRBD1 might be the D (5 bases). The CDR3 length is 15 residues. The germline CDR1 and CDR2 sequences are MGHRA and YSYEKL. Between the trimmed V and J ends, which lost 4 bases and 5 bases, there was a span of 12 bases. CDR3 in amino acids: CASSRRDDNNSPLHF. CDR3 coding DNA: TGCGCCAGCAGCCGGAGGGACGATAATAATTCACCCCTCCACTTT.

This clone has just a few counts. The chain couples TRBV19 to TRBJ1-6; D not resolved. The V end lost 5 bases, the J end lost 6 bases, and 8 bases lay between the germline ends. Germline assignment: CDR1 LNHDA and CDR2 SQIVND (reference sequence). This CDR3 has 13 amino acids. CDR3 amino acids: CASSLGINSPLHF. The CDR3 coding sequence is TGTGCCAGTAGTCTGGGCATTAATTCACCCCTCCACTTT.

The CDR3 is CSVDTDRGKGYTF. CDR3 in DNA: TGCAGCGTTGACACCGACAGGGGGAAAGGCTACACCTTC. This chain uses TRBV29-1 with TRBJ1-2; 9 nucleotides align to TRBD1. The CDR3 length is 13 residues. V shed 3 bases and J 8 bases; nucleotides not matched to a gene: 7. The germline V gene has CDR1 SQVTM and CDR2 ANQGSEA.

This chain's CDR3 is CASRWGGDTYNEQFF. The CDR3 coding sequence is TGTGCCAGCAGGTGGGGGGGGGACACCTACAATGAGCAGTTCTTC. The chain couples TRBV2 to TRBJ2-1; D is possibly TRBD2 (7 bases). Trimming stripped 6 bases from V and 2 bases from J, with 14 bases between. The CDR3 is 15 amino acids. The germline V gene has CDR1 SNHLY and CDR2 FYNNEI.

V and J are TRBV7-9 and TRBJ2-2, with D unresolved. V was clipped by 4 bases and J by 8 bases, with 8 bases between them. The CDR3 extends over 12 amino acids. Germline V gene data show CDR1 as SEHNR and CDR2 as FQNEAQ (reference sequence). DNA of the CDR3: TGTGCCAGCAGCTCCCTCGGTGGGGAGCTGTTTTTT. Encoded protein: CASSSLGGELFF.

The rearrangement joins TRBV28 to TRBJ1-4; D ambiguous. The CDR3 spans 13 residues. With 2 bases removed from V and 8 bases from J, the gap between germline ends came to 9 bases. The germline V gene encodes CDR1 MDHEN and CDR2 SYDVKM. The CDR3 protein is CASSLVMREKLFF. As DNA, the CDR3 is TGTGCCAGCAGTTTAGTGATGAGGGAAAAACTGTTTTTT. Together with reference TRBV28 and TRBJ1-4, the CDR3 gives the full variable domain: DVKVTQSSRYLVKRTGEKVFLECVQDMDHENMFWYRQDPGLGLRLIYFSYDVKMKEKGDIPEGYSVSREKKERFSLILESASTNQTSMYLCASSLVMREKLFFGSGTQLSVL.

This clone was observed once. The chain combines TRBV2 with TRBJ1-5; D may be TRBD1 (5 bases). This CDR3 spans 15 amino acids. In germline, CDR1 is SNHLY, CDR2 FYNNEI. Trimming shortened V by 2 bases and J by 3 bases, and 11 bases separated the two germline ends. In DNA form, the CDR3 reads TGTGCCAGCAGTGAACAGGGATTAAACAATCAGCCCCAGCATTTT. Protein sequence: CASSEQGLNNQPQHF.

The chain carries TRBV20-1 and TRBJ2-1, with TRBD2 matching over 11 bases. With 3 bases clipped from V and 7 bases from J, the junction kept 5 bases outside the gene matches. CDR3 size: 14 residues. From germline, CDR1 is DFQATT and CDR2 SNEGSKA (reference sequence). The CDR3 spells CSASLAGGQNEQFF. DNA for the CDR3: TGCAGTGCTAGTCTAGCGGGAGGACAAAATGAGCAGTTCTTC.

The V call is TRBV6-4, the J call TRBJ1-2; weak D call: TRBD1 (5 bases). CDR1 is MRHNA and CDR2 is SNTAGT in the germline V gene. V lost 7 bases to trimming and J lost 7 bases, with 16 bases between them. The CDR3 runs to 13 residues. The CDR3 nucleotides read TGTGCCAGCAAATCGACGGGGGGTCTTGGCTACACCTTC. Translation: CASKSTGGLGYTF.

CDR3: CSVERGAGTEAFF. The CDR3 DNA is TGCAGCGTTGAACGGGGGGCGGGCACTGAAGCTTTCTTT. This chain joins TRBV29-1 and TRBJ1-1, with TRBD1 as a possible D gene (6 bases). This CDR3 is 13 amino acids long. Germline loops: CDR1 SQVTM, CDR2 ANQGSEA. Trimming cost V 2 bases and J 4 bases, with 11 bases left between them.

The chain couples TRBV10-3 to TRBJ2-3; D gene uncertain. Germline V gene sequence: CDR1 ENHRY, CDR2 SYGVKD. V was trimmed by 5 bases and J by 4 bases, leaving 4 bases between them. The CDR3 contains 11 residues. The CDR3 DNA sequence: TGTGCCATCAGTACAGCAGATACGCAGTATTTT. Residues: CAISTADTQYF.

This rearrangement joins TRBV7-2 to TRBJ1-4; 11 bases line up with TRBD1. J was trimmed by 8 bases and V by 5 bases; bases with no gene match: 4. In germline, CDR1 is SGHTA, CDR2 FQGNSA. The CDR3 totals 14 residues. The DNA for the CDR3 is TGTGCCAGCAGCGAGGACAGGGGGCGGGAAAAACTGTTTTTT. It specifies CASSEDRGREKLFF.

The chain is built from TRBV5-5 and TRBJ1-6; no clear D gene. The CDR3 extends over 14 amino acids. The V and J ends lost 0 bases and 7 bases respectively, with 8 bases between them. CDR1 is SGHKS and CDR2 is YYEKEE in the germline V gene (reference sequence). The CDR3 region is CASSLVQKNSPLHF. CDR3 DNA sequence: TGTGCCAGCAGCTTGGTACAGAAAAATTCACCCCTCCACTTT. Drawing the rest from reference TRBV5-5 and TRBJ1-6, the complete variable domain is DAGVTQSPTHLIKTRGQQVTLRCSPISGHKSVSWYQQVLGQGPQFIFQYYEKEERGRGNFPDRFSARQFPNYSSELNVNALLLGDSALYLCASSLVQKNSPLHFGNGTRLTVT.

Note on this clone: This sample also contains other DNA sequences that code for the same CDR3. The chain recombines TRBV19 with TRBJ2-7; 8 nucleotides match TRBD1. V trimming: 3 bases; J trimming: 2 bases; junction bases outside the gene matches: 3. This CDR3 region has 14 residues. Germline V gene data show CDR1 as LNHDA and CDR2 as SQIVND (reference sequence). The CDR3 DNA follows: TGTGCCAGTAGTATCGGGACAGGAACCTACGAGCAGTACTTC. The encoded protein is CASSIGTGTYEQYF.

V and J are TRBV7-2 and TRBJ1-2; 7 positions agree with TRBD1. V gave up 5 bases and J gave up 4 bases; unmatched junction bases: 4. Germline V gene data show CDR1 as SGHTA and CDR2 as FQGNSA. This CDR3 has 13 amino acids. In nucleotides, the CDR3 is TGTGCCAGCAGCCAGGGGGGCAGCTATGGCTACACCTTC. This encodes CASSQGGSYGYTF.

This sequence joins TRBV4-3 and TRBJ1-2; D perhaps matches TRBD1 (5 bases). Trimming pared 0 bases from V and 4 bases from J, leaving 15 bases between. The CDR3 is 16 amino acids. Germline lookup yields CDR1 LGHNA and CDR2 YSLEER. CDR3 in amino acids: CASSQDVGLATYGYTF. In DNA form, the CDR3 reads TGCGCCAGCAGCCAAGATGTGGGACTGGCAACCTATGGCTACACCTTC.

The chain has TRBV10-3 and TRBJ1-2, with TRBD1 as a possible D gene (6 bases). CDR1 is ENHRY and CDR2 is SYGVKD in the germline V gene. The CDR3 spans 14 residues. V lost 5 bases, J lost 4 bases, and 14 bases lay in between. CDR3 amino acids: CAISSSGVLYGYTF. In DNA form, the CDR3 reads TGTGCCATCAGTTCCTCAGGGGTTCTCTATGGCTACACCTTC.

This chain links TRBV5-8 with TRBJ1-6, with 7 positions matching TRBD1. This CDR3 spans 16 amino acids. Per germline, CDR1 SGHTS and CDR2 YDEGEE. Trimming removed 2 bases from V and 3 bases from J; junction bases left unmatched: 5. The CDR3: CASSFWGQNYNSPLHF. The CDR3 nucleotides are TGTGCCAGCAGCTTCTGGGGACAGAACTATAATTCACCCCTCCACTTT.

With regard to this clone: The sample carries other DNA sequences with the same CDR3. V usage is TRBV27 and J usage is TRBJ1-2; 7 bases are shared with TRBD1. The CDR3 sequence is 13 residues long. The V gene's germline CDR1 is MNHEY and CDR2 SMNVEV (reference sequence). V lost 5 bases, J lost 4 bases, and 4 bases stayed unmatched. The CDR3 loop reads CASSPRQGYGYTF. CDR3 bases: TGTGCCAGCAGTCCCCGACAGGGCTATGGCTACACCTTC.

The V gene is TRBV28, the J gene TRBJ2-7, with 7 positions matching TRBD1. Germline CDR1 MDHEN, CDR2 SYDVKM. J was trimmed by 4 bases and V by 7 bases; bases with no gene match: 4. The CDR3 contains 12 residues. The CDR3 DNA sequence: TGTGCCAGCACCTCAGGGGGTTACGAGCAGTACTTC. Its protein product is CASTSGGYEQYF.

This chain joins TRBV6-2 or TRBV6-3 and TRBJ2-7, with D possibly matching TRBD1 (6 bases). This CDR3 is built from 12 residues. The germline CDR1 and CDR2 sequences are MNHEY and SVGEGT. Trimming cost V 6 bases and J 9 bases, with 15 bases left between them. CDR3 region: CASSSSTGTQYF. The DNA for the CDR3 is TGTGCCAGCAGCTCCTCGACAGGAACGCAGTACTTC.

V is TRBV4-2 and J is TRBJ2-7; 10 nucleotides line up with TRBD1. The CDR3 contains 17 residues. The trim removed 4 bases at V and 4 bases at J, leaving 13 bases unmatched. CDR1 and CDR2 (germline): LGHNA, YNFKEQ. This chain's CDR3 is CASSRRDRGSNWYEQYF. CDR3 coding DNA: TGTGCCAGCAGCCGCCGGGACAGGGGTTCTAATTGGTACGAGCAGTACTTC.